This T cell receptor beta chain was observed in a study of blood T cell repertoires in COVID-19. Study details: Whether acute or convalescent, the COVID-19 samples came from the United States, Italy and Spain.

Trimming removed 4 bases from V and 6 bases from J, with 10 bases in between. This CDR3 has 13 amino acids. Per the germline V gene, CDR1 is SGHDT and CDR2 is YYEEEE. How the authors handled the data: Nucleated cell number was recorded as an estimate derived from reference gene primer amplification. Data came from immunoSEQ multiplex PCR; TCRdb stores just in-frame clones and leaves some out. The DNA gave D and trimming, while V, J and clone size come from that table. The table shows roughly 410,000 clones, with around 87% occurring only once. This chain joins TRBV5-6 and TRBJ2-2, with D tentatively TRBD2 (5 bases). This TCR came from a woman aged 55-69 years with COVID-19, enrolled during active disease. Material for sequencing was peripheral blood. The CDR3 DNA is TGTGCCAGCAGCCTAGGAGGTTCCGGGGAGCTGTTTTTT. Encoded protein: CASSLGGSGELFF.